Following are 10 T cell receptor beta chains from one sample sequenced in a study of blood T cell repertoires in COVID-19. TCRdb's table, derived via immunoSEQ multiplex PCR, lists solely in-frame clones and lacks some. Of about 130,000 clones in the sample, around 73% are singletons; the top ten hold just over 6%. Sequences were obtained from PBMCs or T cells enriched from blood (not recorded which). The receptor source for this set is a woman in her forties or fifties who had recovered from COVID-19.

The rearrangement uses TRBV2 and TRBJ1-4; no clear D gene. Trimming removed 3 bases at V and 3 bases at J, with 14 bases between. CDR3 size: 16 residues. CDR1 and CDR2 (germline): SNHLY, FYNNEI. CDR3 coding DNA: TGTGCCAGCAGTGAGCTAGGGCTGGGAGCTAATGAAAAACTGTTTTTT. This encodes CASSELGLGANEKLFF.

The chain combines TRBV28 with TRBJ1-5, with 9 bases matching TRBD1. J was trimmed by 7 bases and V by 3 bases; bases with no gene match: 13. Germline V gene data show CDR1 as MDHEN and CDR2 as SYDVKM. The CDR3 is 17 residues long. In DNA form, the CDR3 reads TGTGCCAGCAGTTTTTCCCCCGGGACAGGGTTTAGACAGCCCCAGCATTTT. As protein: CASSFSPGTGFRQPQHF.

This clone appeared a few times. The J gene is TRBJ2-7, the V gene TRBV5-4; 12 bases match TRBD2. The CDR3 consists of 17 residues. The junction had 9 bases not matched to a gene; V was cut back by 5 bases and J by 0 bases. Germline assignment: CDR1 SGHNT and CDR2 YYREEE (reference sequence). The CDR3 is CASSSGTSGQFSYEQYV. CDR3 nucleotide sequence: TGTGCCAGCAGTTCCGGGACTAGCGGGCAATTCTCCTACGAGCAGTACGTC.

This clone was seen more than once but under ten times. This rearrangement joins TRBV12-3 or TRBV12-4 to TRBJ1-4; no reliable D call. The CDR3 consists of 13 residues. Trimming took off 5 bases at V and 6 bases at J, with 10 bases between the two ends. This CDR3 is CASSRDQDEKLFF. CDR3 coding DNA: TGTGCCAGCAGTCGGGATCAGGATGAAAAACTGTTTTTT.

The V call is TRBV7-2, the J call TRBJ2-5; D possibly corresponds to TRBD2 (6 bases). Trimming pared 4 bases from V and 5 bases from J, leaving 11 bases between. The CDR3 runs to 13 residues. Germline CDR1 and CDR2: SGHTA and FQGNSA. The CDR3 nucleotides read TGTGCCAGCAGCTCGGGGAGGAGGGAGACCCAGTACTTC. Translating gives CASSSGRRETQYF.

This rearrangement joins TRBV7-2 to TRBJ1-2; D is unclear. This CDR3 spans 14 amino acids. Looked up from germline, CDR1 is SGHTA and CDR2 is FQGNSA. V gave up 5 bases and J gave up 4 bases, with 14 bases separating them. The chain's CDR3 is CASSLSRGSYGYTF. CDR3 in DNA: TGTGCCAGCAGCCTTAGTCGGGGTTCCTATGGCTACACCTTC.

The chain combines TRBV5-1 with TRBJ1-2, with no clear D. Per the germline V gene, CDR1 is SGHRS and CDR2 is YFSETQ. The CDR3 runs to 13 residues. The V end lost 0 bases, the J end lost 9 bases, and 12 bases lay between the germline ends. This CDR3 is CASSLANGRSYTF. CDR3 nucleotides: TGCGCCAGCAGCTTGGCCAACGGGAGAAGCTACACCTTC. The full variable domain, completed using reference TRBV5-1 and TRBJ1-2, is KAGVTQTPRYLIKTRGQQVTLSCSPISGHRSVSWYQQTPGQGLQFLFEYFSETQRNKGNFPGRFSGRQFSNSRSEMNVSTLELGDSALYLCASSLANGRSYTFGSGTRLTVV.

The chain links TRBV12-3 or TRBV12-4 to TRBJ2-7, with a possible D match to TRBD1 (6 bases). The length of the CDR3 is 13 residues. Trimming removed 5 bases at V and 5 bases at J, with 13 bases between. The CDR3 here is CASSLQGIDEQYF. The CDR3 DNA reads TGTGCCAGCAGTCTACAGGGAATTGACGAGCAGTACTTC.

This clone is a singleton in its sample. The rearrangement joins TRBV7-8 to TRBJ2-5; unclear D gene. CDR1 is SGHVS and CDR2 is FQNEAQ in the germline V gene. V was trimmed by 5 bases and J by 9 bases, leaving 13 bases between them. The CDR3 covers 12 residues. CDR3 region: CASSHDAVAQYF. CDR3 DNA sequence: TGTGCCAGCAGCCACGACGCGGTGGCCCAGTACTTC. Using reference TRBV7-8 and TRBJ2-5 for the parts outside the CDR3, the full variable domain is GAGVSQSPRYKVAKRGQDVALRCDPISGHVSLFWYQQALGQGPEFLTYFQNEAQLDKSGLPSDRFFAERPEGSVSTLKIQRTQQEDSAVYLCASSHDAVAQYFGPGTRLLVL.

The chain uses TRBV13 and TRBJ2-2; D is possibly TRBD1 (6 bases). Germline-derived CDR1 and CDR2 are PRHDT and FYEKMQ (reference sequence). Deletions cut 5 bases from V and 0 bases from J, with 13 bases between. CDR3 size: 16 residues. CDR3 sequence: CASSPWDNPNTGELFF. The CDR3 nucleotides are TGTGCCAGCAGCCCCTGGGACAACCCGAACACCGGGGAGCTGTTTTTT.